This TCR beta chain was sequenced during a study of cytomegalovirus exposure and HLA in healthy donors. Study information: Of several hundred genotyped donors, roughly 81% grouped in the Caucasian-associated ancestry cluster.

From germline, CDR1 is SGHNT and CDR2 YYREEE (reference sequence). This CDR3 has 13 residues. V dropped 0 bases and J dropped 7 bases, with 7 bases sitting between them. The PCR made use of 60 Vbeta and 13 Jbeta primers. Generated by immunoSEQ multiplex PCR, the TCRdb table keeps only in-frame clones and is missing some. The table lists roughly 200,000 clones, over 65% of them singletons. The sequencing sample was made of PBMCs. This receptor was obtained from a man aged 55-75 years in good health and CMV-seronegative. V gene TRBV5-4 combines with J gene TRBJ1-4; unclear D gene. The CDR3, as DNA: TGTGCCAGCAGCTTGGCCCCCCTTGAAAAACTGTTTTTT. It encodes CASSLAPLEKLFF.